One sample yielded the 32 T cell receptor beta chains listed below, sequenced in a study of shared clonotypes between healthy human individuals. Profiling relied on immunoSEQ multiplex PCR, and the TCRdb table lists in-frame clones only, not all of them. This sample has about 480,000 clones, with about 80% found just once. The sequenced sample consisted of PBMCs. These receptors all stem from a woman between 40 and 55 years old in good health. Some clones in this sample may be carry-over from other donors' samples.

Concerning this clone: A read error is likely here: a far larger clone is one base away. Other nucleotide sequences from this sample produce the same CDR3. The V and J genes are TRBV4-2 and TRBJ2-6; 7 positions agree with TRBD2. Germline CDR1 and CDR2: LGHNA and YNFKEQ. CDR3 length: 17 residues. The CDR3 DNA reads as TGTGCCAGCAGCCAAGATGCGGGGGTAGCTGGGGCCAACGTACTGACTTTC. Its protein product is CASSQDAGVAGANVLTF.

In DNA, the CDR3 is TGTGCCAGCAGTTATTTAGCGGGAGGGCCGCGTGAGCAGTACTTC. This codes for CASSYLAGGPREQYF. The V call is TRBV28, the J call TRBJ2-7; 11 bases match TRBD2. The V gene's germline CDR1 is MDHEN and CDR2 SYDVKM. The CDR3 runs to 15 residues. V trimming: 4 bases; J trimming: 7 bases; junction bases outside the gene matches: 9.

This clone appeared a single time. The same CDR3 arises from other DNA sequences in this sample as well. The genes are TRBV7-2 and TRBJ2-2; D possibly corresponds to TRBD1 (5 bases). Germline values: CDR1 SGHTA, CDR2 FQGNSA. The ends were cut back, 1 base at V and 5 bases at J, with 11 bases in the middle. This CDR3 spans 15 amino acids. This CDR3 is CASSLVSAGTGELFF. The CDR3 region has the DNA TGTGCCAGCAGCTTAGTGTCAGCAGGGACCGGGGAGCTGTTTTTT.

V gene TRBV6-6 combines with J gene TRBJ2-3, with 9 positions matching TRBD1. The CDR3 consists of 14 residues. Germline V gene data show CDR1 as MNHNY and CDR2 as SVGAGI (reference sequence). V gave up 10 bases and J gave up 4 bases; unmatched junction bases: 9. The CDR3 DNA sequence: TGTGCCACACTGGACAGGGGCACGGCAGATACGCAGTATTTT. This encodes CATLDRGTADTQYF.

The CDR3 DNA reads TGTGCCAGCAGCCAAGCCGGGGTGGACCGTAGACTGTTTTTT. Protein: CASSQAGVDRRLFF. This chain joins TRBV7-2 and TRBJ1-4; D unclear. Deletions cut 5 bases from V and 13 bases from J, with 20 bases between. This CDR3 is built from 14 residues. Germline assignment: CDR1 SGHTA and CDR2 FQGNSA.

This chain uses TRBV29-1 with TRBJ2-7, with TRBD1 identical over 9 bases. This CDR3 contains 15 residues. Germline loops: CDR1 SQVTM, CDR2 ANQGSEA. Trimming cost V 5 bases and J 0 bases; bases outside gene matches: 8. This CDR3 is CSVNQRGQGSYEQYF. The CDR3 DNA reads TGCAGCGTTAACCAAAGGGGACAGGGCTCCTACGAGCAGTACTTC.

The chain combines TRBV29-1 with TRBJ2-3, with a possible D match to TRBD2 (6 bases). V dropped 8 bases and J dropped 4 bases, with 13 bases sitting between them. The CDR3 spans 12 residues. Germline values: CDR1 SQVTM, CDR2 ANQGSEA. The CDR3 reads CSSGTFSDTQYF. CDR3 nucleotides: TGCAGCTCCGGGACTTTTTCAGATACGCAGTATTTT.

The chain employs TRBV27 and TRBJ1-2; D is perhaps TRBD1 (5 bases). Germline V gene data show CDR1 as MNHEY and CDR2 as SMNVEV (reference sequence). Trimming left V 5 bases short and J 2 bases short, with 12 bases between. This CDR3 has 14 residues. CDR3 sequence reads: CASSPSGTNYGYTF. Here the CDR3 DNA reads TGTGCCAGCAGTCCCTCCGGGACGAACTATGGCTACACCTTC.

V gene TRBV6-4 combines with J gene TRBJ2-3, with TRBD2 identical over 13 bases. Per germline, CDR1 MRHNA and CDR2 SNTAGT. V lost 5 bases and J lost 4; bases outside the gene matches: 3. The CDR3 covers 15 residues. CDR3 coding DNA: TGTGCCAGCAGTAGACTAGCGGGAGGATCAGATACGCAGTATTTT. Protein sequence: CASSRLAGGSDTQYF.

The rearrangement joins TRBV7-6 to TRBJ2-1; 10 bases map to TRBD2. CDR1 SGHVS and CDR2 FNYEAQ come from the germline V gene. J gave up 8 bases and V 0 bases, and 4 bases lay outside the gene matches. This CDR3 is 15 amino acids long. As DNA, the CDR3 is TGTGCCAGCAGCTTAGCCAGCGGGAGGGGTCATGAGCAGTTCTTC. It yields the protein CASSLASGRGHEQFF.

Here the CDR3 reads CASRGDSNQPQHF. DNA of the CDR3: TGTGCCAGTAGAGGGGATAGCAATCAGCCCCAGCATTTT. This chain uses TRBV19 with TRBJ1-5; D possibly corresponds to TRBD1 (5 bases). Trimming stripped 6 bases from V and 0 bases from J, with 6 bases between. The CDR3 covers 13 residues. Germline V gene sequence: CDR1 LNHDA, CDR2 SQIVND (reference sequence).

V and J are TRBV5-4 and TRBJ2-1, with TRBD2 matching over 12 bases. Germline V gives CDR1 SGHNT, CDR2 YYREEE (reference sequence). This CDR3 has 17 residues. V lost 0 bases to trimming and J lost 8 bases; unmatched junction nucleotides: 9. The CDR3: CASSLALAGGGQDEQFF. The CDR3 DNA follows: TGTGCCAGCAGCTTGGCCCTAGCGGGAGGGGGTCAGGATGAGCAGTTCTTC.

This rearrangement joins TRBV25-1 to TRBJ2-7; 9 nucleotides match TRBD2. Per germline, CDR1 MGHDK and CDR2 SYGVNS. This CDR3 is built from 14 residues. With V trimmed by 10 bases and J by 4 bases, 11 bases remained unmatched. The DNA of the CDR3 is TGTGCCACCGTGTCTAGCGGGACGTTATACGAGCAGTACTTC. Residues: CATVSSGTLYEQYF.

This sequence joins TRBV4-1 and TRBJ1-1; 10 bases map to TRBD1. V shed 4 bases and J 3 bases; nucleotides not matched to a gene: 5. This CDR3 has 15 residues. Germline lookup yields CDR1 MGHRA and CDR2 YSYEKL. As DNA, the CDR3 is TGCGCCAGCAGCCCCGGGACAGGGGACGACACTGAAGCTTTCTTT. The encoded protein is CASSPGTGDDTEAFF.

This clone has only a few counts. CDR3 DNA sequence: TGTGCCAGCAGGGCGACAGGGAACACTGAAGCTTTCTTT. Protein sequence: CASRATGNTEAFF. This chain joins TRBV2 and TRBJ1-1; D might be TRBD1 (6 bases). Trimming cost V 6 bases and J 1 base, with 9 bases left between them. Germline CDR1 and CDR2: SNHLY and FYNNEI. CDR3 size: 13 residues.

The chain combines TRBV10-1 with TRBJ2-1; D ambiguous. Trimming stripped 2 bases from V and 6 bases from J, with 2 bases between. The CDR3 has 11 amino acids. Germline V gene sequence: CDR1 WNHNN, CDR2 SYGVQD (reference sequence). This CDR3 reads CASSERNEQFF. In nucleotides, the CDR3 is TGCGCCAGCAGTGAGCGCAATGAGCAGTTCTTC.

V is TRBV6-4 and J is TRBJ2-3; possibly TRBD2 for D (6 bases). CDR1 MRHNA and CDR2 SNTAGT come from the germline V gene. CDR3 size: 15 residues. V lost 0 bases to trimming and J lost 4 bases, with 11 bases between them. In DNA, the CDR3 is TGTGCCAGCAGTGACTCCCTAGGAGGGGCAGATACGCAGTATTTT. Translated, it gives CASSDSLGGADTQYF.

This clone was found a few times. This rearrangement joins TRBV15 to TRBJ2-1, with TRBD2 identical over 14 bases. The CDR3 totals 19 residues. The germline V gene encodes CDR1 LNHNV and CDR2 YYDKDF (reference sequence). The ends lost 0 bases at V and 5 bases at J; junction bases unmatched: 9. CDR3 amino acids: CATSRDLFGTSGSNNEQFF. The CDR3 DNA reads as TGTGCCACCAGCAGAGATCTTTTCGGGACTAGCGGGAGTAACAATGAGCAGTTCTTC.

The genes are TRBV21-1 and TRBJ1-4; the table gives TRBD1 as D, unverified against the DNA. TRBV21-1 is reported as a pseudogene. The CDR3 consists of 15 residues. In DNA, the CDR3 is TGTGCCAGCAGCTCCCCGGGACAGGGGGCTCGGAAACTGTTTTTT. Protein product: CASSSPGQGARKLFF.

The chain recombines TRBV27 with TRBJ1-1; weak D call: TRBD1 (6 bases). The V gene's germline CDR1 is MNHEY and CDR2 SMNVEV (reference sequence). V lost 6 bases to trimming and J lost 1 base, with 15 bases between them. The CDR3 has 15 residues. CDR3 amino acids: CASSNQGIPNTEAFF. The CDR3 region has the DNA TGTGCCAGCAGCAATCAGGGGATACCGAACACTGAAGCTTTCTTT.

CDR3 sequence (DNA): TGCGCCAGCAACGGGGACAGACCTACGTTGGAGCAGTACTTC. Its translation is CASNGDRPTLEQYF. The chain combines TRBV5-1 with TRBJ2-7, with TRBD1 identical over 7 bases. Germline V gene sequence: CDR1 SGHRS, CDR2 YFSETQ. The CDR3 spans 14 residues. V shed 6 bases, J shed 7 bases, and the junction held 13 bases outside the gene matches. Full variable domain (outside the CDR3, taken from reference TRBV5-1 and TRBJ2-7): KAGVTQTPRYLIKTRGQQVTLSCSPISGHRSVSWYQQTPGQGLQFLFEYFSETQRNKGNFPGRFSGRQFSNSRSEMNVSTLELGDSALYLCASNGDRPTLEQYFGPGTRLTVT.

In nucleotides, the CDR3 is TGTGCCAGCAGCGCGACAGTGTCTGGAAACACCATATATTTT. As protein: CASSATVSGNTIYF. The chain couples TRBV9 to TRBJ1-3, with D maybe TRBD1 (5 bases). The germline CDR1 and CDR2 sequences are SGDLS and YYNGEE. The V end lost 3 bases, the J end lost 1 base, and 8 bases lay between the germline ends. The CDR3 has 14 residues.

This clone was counted between two and nine times. The chain uses TRBV7-3 and TRBJ2-2; 10 positions agree with TRBD2. Losses at the gene ends were 6 bases for V and 5 bases for J; bases not matched to a gene: 9. The germline CDR1 and CDR2 sequences are SGHTA and FQGTGA. This CDR3 has 16 amino acids. This CDR3 reads CASSRTGSGRTGELFF. The CDR3 DNA follows: TGTGCCAGCAGTCGGACCGGTAGCGGGAGGACCGGGGAGCTGTTTTTT.

CDR3 in amino acids: CSVTSPANYGYTF. The CDR3 DNA sequence: TGCAGCGTTACGTCTCCAGCTAACTATGGCTACACCTTC. The chain combines TRBV29-1 with TRBJ1-2; no firm D call. V was pared by 5 bases and J by 0 bases, with 10 bases between. CDR3 size: 13 residues. Germline lookup yields CDR1 SQVTM and CDR2 ANQGSEA.

CDR3 bases: TGTGCCAGCAGTCGACCTTCGAACACCGGGGAGCTGTTTTTT. This gives the protein CASSRPSNTGELFF. The chain employs TRBV27 and TRBJ2-2; no firm D call. CDR1 MNHEY and CDR2 SMNVEV come from the germline V gene (reference sequence). The CDR3 is made up of 14 amino acids. The V gene lost 5 bases and the J gene lost 0 bases, with 7 bases spanning the gap.

CDR3 sequence: CASSRGDLAYEQYF. Here the CDR3 DNA reads TGTGCCAGCAGCCGGGGGGACCTGGCCTACGAGCAGTACTTC. The J gene is TRBJ2-5, the V gene TRBV5-6; 7 bases map to TRBD2. The DNA end is more similar to TRBJ2-7, so the J call may be wrong. Per the germline V gene, CDR1 is SGHDT and CDR2 is YYEEEE. The CDR3 runs to 14 residues.

This clone came up once. V is TRBV6-1 and J is TRBJ2-1; D gene ambiguous. The CDR3 consists of 13 residues. Trimming stripped 3 bases from V and 12 bases from J, with 15 bases between. Germline loops: CDR1 MNHNS, CDR2 SASEGT. The CDR3 DNA is TGTGCCAGCAGTGATGACGCCCTGTCCCGGCAGTTCTTC. Its translation is CASSDDALSRQFF.

There are a few counts of this clone. The rearrangement links TRBV7-3 to TRBJ1-1; D call uncertain. Per germline, CDR1 SGHTA and CDR2 FQGTGA. The CDR3 sequence is 14 residues long. V lost 0 bases to trimming and J lost 2 bases, with 7 bases between them. CDR3 loop: CASSLTRANTEAFF. CDR3 bases: TGTGCCAGCAGCTTAACGCGGGCAAACACTGAAGCTTTCTTT.

The rearrangement joins TRBV20-1 to TRBJ2-7, with no clear D. Trimming removed 3 bases from V and 5 bases from J, with 8 bases in between. The CDR3 spans 11 residues. Germline V lookup: CDR1 DFQATT, CDR2 SNEGSKA (reference sequence). The CDR3 nucleotides read TGCAGTGCTAGCGCAGAGAACGAGCAGTACTTC. Protein sequence: CSASAENEQYF.

With regard to this clone: One end of the junction fails to match germline, which may point to a read error. The chain couples TRBV6-1 to TRBJ2-2, with 10 bases lining up with TRBD1. The CDR3 sequence is 14 residues long. In germline, CDR1 is MNHNS, CDR2 SASEGT. CDR3 DNA: TGTGCCAGCAGGGGACAGGGGTACACCGGGGGGCTGTTTTTT. Translated, it gives CASRGQGYTGGLFF.

Note on this clone: The same CDR3 is also encoded by other DNA sequences in this sample. The V and J genes are TRBV29-1 and TRBJ2-5; D tentatively reads TRBD1 or TRBD2 (5 bases each). CDR3 length: 10 amino acids. Between the trimmed V and J ends, which lost 6 bases and 4 bases, there was a span of 6 bases. Germline loops: CDR1 SQVTM, CDR2 ANQGSEA. DNA of the CDR3: TGCAGCGTGGGGGTAGAGACCCAGTACTTC. This sequence encodes CSVGVETQYF.

The V and J genes are TRBV28 and TRBJ2-7; TRBD2 matches 12 bases. The CDR3 is 15 residues long. Germline lookup yields CDR1 MDHEN and CDR2 SYDVKM. J gave up 6 bases and V 4 bases, and 7 bases lay outside the gene matches. CDR3 protein: CASSWPGTSGFEQYF. CDR3 nucleotides: TGTGCCAGCAGTTGGCCCGGGACTAGCGGGTTCGAGCAGTACTTC. Full variable domain (rest looked up from reference TRBV28 and TRBJ2-7): DVKVTQSSRYLVKRTGEKVFLECVQDMDHENMFWYRQDPGLGLRLIYFSYDVKMKEKGDIPEGYSVSREKKERFSLILESASTNQTSMYLCASSWPGTSGFEQYFGPGTRLTVT.